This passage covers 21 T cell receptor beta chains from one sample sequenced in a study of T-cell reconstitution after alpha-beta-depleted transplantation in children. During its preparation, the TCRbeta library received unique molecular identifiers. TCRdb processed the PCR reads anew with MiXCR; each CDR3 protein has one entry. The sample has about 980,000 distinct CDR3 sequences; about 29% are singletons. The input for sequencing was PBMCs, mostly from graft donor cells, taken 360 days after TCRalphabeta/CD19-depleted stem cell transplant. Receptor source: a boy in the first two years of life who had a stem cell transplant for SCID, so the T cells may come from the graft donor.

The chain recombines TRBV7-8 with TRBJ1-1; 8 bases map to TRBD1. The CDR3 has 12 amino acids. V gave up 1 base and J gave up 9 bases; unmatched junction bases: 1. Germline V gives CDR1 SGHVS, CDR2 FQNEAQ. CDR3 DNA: TGTGCCAGCAGCTTAGGGACAGGGCAAGCTTTCTTT. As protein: CASSLGTGQAFF.

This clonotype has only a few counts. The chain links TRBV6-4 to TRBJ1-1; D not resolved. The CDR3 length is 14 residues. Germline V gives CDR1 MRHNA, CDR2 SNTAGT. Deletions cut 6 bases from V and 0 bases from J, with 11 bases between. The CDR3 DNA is TGTGCCAGCAGACAAGAGCCCATGAACACTGAAGCTTTCTTT. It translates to CASRQEPMNTEAFF.

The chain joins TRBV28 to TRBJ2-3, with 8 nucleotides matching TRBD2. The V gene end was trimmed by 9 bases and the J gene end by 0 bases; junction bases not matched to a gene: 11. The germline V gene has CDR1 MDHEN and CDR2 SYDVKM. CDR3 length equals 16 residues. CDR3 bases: TGTGCCAGTCGTAGCGGGGAGGCCCGAAGCACAGATACGCAGTATTTT. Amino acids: CASRSGEARSTDTQYF. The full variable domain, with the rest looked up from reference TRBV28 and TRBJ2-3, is DVKVTQSSRYLVKRTGEKVFLECVQDMDHENMFWYRQDPGLGLRLIYFSYDVKMKEKGDIPEGYSVSREKKERFSLILESASTNQTSMYLCASRSGEARSTDTQYFGPGTRLTVL.

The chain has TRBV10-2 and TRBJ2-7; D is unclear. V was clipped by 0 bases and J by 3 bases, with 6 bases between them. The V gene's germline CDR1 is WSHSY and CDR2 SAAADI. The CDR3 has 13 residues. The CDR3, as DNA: TGCGCCAGCAGTGAGTCGATATACTACGAGCAGTACTTC. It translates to CASSESIYYEQYF.

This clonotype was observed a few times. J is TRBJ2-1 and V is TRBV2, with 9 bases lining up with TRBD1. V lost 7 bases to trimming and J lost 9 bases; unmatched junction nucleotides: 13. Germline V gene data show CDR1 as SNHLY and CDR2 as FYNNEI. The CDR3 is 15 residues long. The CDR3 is CASTPPGTGLGEQFF. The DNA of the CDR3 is TGTGCCAGCACCCCTCCCGGGACAGGGTTAGGTGAGCAGTTCTTC.

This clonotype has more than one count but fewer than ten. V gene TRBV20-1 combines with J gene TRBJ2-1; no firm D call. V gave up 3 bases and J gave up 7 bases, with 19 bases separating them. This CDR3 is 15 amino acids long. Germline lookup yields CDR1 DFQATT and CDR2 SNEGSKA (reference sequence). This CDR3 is CSASRAVAGWNEQFF. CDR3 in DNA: TGCAGTGCTAGTCGGGCGGTGGCCGGGTGGAATGAGCAGTTCTTC.

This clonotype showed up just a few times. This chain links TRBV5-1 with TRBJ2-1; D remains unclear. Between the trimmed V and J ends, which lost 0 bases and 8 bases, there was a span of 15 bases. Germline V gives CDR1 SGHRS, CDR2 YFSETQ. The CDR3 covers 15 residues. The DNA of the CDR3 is TGCGCCAGCAGCTTGGCTAGATCCGCGACCGATGAGCAGTTCTTC. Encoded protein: CASSLARSATDEQFF. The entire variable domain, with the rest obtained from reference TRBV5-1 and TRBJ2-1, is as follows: KAGVTQTPRYLIKTRGQQVTLSCSPISGHRSVSWYQQTPGQGLQFLFEYFSETQRNKGNFPGRFSGRQFSNSRSEMNVSTLELGDSALYLCASSLARSATDEQFFGPGTRLTVL.

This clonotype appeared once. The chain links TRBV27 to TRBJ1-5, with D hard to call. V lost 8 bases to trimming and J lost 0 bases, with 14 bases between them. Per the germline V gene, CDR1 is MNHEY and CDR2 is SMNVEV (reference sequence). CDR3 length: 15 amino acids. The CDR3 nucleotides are TGTGCCAGCGGAAGAAGGGCGTCTAGCAATCAGCCCCAGCATTTT. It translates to CASGRRASSNQPQHF.

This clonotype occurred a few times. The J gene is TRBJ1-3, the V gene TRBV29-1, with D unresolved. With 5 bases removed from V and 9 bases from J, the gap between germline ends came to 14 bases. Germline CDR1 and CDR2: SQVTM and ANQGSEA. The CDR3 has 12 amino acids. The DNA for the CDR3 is TGCAGCGTTATCGTAGAACAACCCACCATATATTTT. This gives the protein CSVIVEQPTIYF.

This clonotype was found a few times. The CDR3 DNA sequence: TGCGCCAGCAGTTTAGACTACAGGGGGCTTTCGTACAATGAGCAGTTCTTC. Encoded protein: CASSLDYRGLSYNEQFF. The chain combines TRBV5-1 with TRBJ2-1; 9 bases fit TRBD1. Germline-derived CDR1 and CDR2 are SGHRS and YFSETQ. The CDR3 is made up of 17 amino acids. The J segment lost 4 bases and the V segment lost 5 bases, leaving 13 bases of the junction unmatched.

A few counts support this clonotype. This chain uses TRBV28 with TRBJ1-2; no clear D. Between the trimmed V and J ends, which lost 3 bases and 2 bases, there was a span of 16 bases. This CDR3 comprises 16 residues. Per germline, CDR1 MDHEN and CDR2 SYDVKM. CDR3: CASSLEMWVGNYGYTF. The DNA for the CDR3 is TGTGCCAGCAGTTTGGAAATGTGGGTGGGAAACTATGGCTACACCTTC.

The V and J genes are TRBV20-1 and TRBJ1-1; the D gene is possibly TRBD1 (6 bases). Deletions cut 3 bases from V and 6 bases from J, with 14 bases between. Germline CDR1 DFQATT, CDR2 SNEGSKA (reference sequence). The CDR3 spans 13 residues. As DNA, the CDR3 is TGCAGTGCTAGGGTCCAGGGGCCGGCTGAAGCTTTCTTT. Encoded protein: CSARVQGPAEAFF.

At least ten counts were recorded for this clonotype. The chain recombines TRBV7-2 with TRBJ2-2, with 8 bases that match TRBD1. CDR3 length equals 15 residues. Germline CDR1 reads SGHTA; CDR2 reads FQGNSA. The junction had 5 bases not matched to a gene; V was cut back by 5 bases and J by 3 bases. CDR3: CASSNRGADTGELFF. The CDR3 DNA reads TGTGCCAGCAGCAACAGGGGGGCGGACACCGGGGAGCTGTTTTTT.

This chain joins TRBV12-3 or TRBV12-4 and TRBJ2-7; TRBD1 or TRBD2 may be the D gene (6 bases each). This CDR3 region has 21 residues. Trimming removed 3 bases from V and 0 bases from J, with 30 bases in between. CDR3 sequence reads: CASSLQVGRMLRGSSSYEQYF. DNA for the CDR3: TGTGCCAGCAGTTTGCAAGTGGGGAGGATGTTAAGGGGGTCTAGCTCCTACGAGCAGTACTTC.

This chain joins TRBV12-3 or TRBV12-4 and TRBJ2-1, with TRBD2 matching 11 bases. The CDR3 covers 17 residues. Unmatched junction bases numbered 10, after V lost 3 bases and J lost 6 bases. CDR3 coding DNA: TGTGCCAGCAGTTTTGAGATGACCCTAGCGGGGGGCAATGAGCAGTTCTTC. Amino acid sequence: CASSFEMTLAGGNEQFF.

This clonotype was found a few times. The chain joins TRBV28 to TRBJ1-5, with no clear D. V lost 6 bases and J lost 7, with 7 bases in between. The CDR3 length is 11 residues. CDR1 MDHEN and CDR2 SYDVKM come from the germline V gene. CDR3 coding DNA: TGTGCCAGCAGCAAAAACCAGCCCCAGCATTTT. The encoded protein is CASSKNQPQHF.

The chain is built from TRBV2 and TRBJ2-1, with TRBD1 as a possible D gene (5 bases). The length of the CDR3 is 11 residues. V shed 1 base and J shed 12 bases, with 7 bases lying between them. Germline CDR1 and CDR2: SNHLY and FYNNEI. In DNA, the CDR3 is TGTGCCAGCAGTGAAGACACAGGGCAGTTCTTC. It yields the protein CASSEDTGQFF.

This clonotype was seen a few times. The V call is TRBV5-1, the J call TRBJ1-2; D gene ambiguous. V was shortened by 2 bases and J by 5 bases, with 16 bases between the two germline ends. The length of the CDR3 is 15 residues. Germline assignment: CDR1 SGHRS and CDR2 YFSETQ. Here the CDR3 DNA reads TGCGCCAGCAGCTTTTCTCCGGGGAGCGGGTATGGCTACACCTTC. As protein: CASSFSPGSGYGYTF.

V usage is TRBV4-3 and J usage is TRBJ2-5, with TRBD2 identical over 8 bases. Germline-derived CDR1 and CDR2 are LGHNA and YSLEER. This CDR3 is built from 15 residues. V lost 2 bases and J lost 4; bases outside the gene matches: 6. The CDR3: CASSQTGTRTETQYF. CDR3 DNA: TGCGCCAGCAGCCAAACCGGGACTAGGACAGAGACCCAGTACTTC.

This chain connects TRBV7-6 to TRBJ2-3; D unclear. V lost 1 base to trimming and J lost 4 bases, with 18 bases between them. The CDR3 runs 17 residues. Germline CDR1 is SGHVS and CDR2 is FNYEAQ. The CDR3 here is CASSLGFIAQASDTQYF. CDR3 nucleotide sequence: TGTGCCAGCAGCTTAGGGTTCATTGCCCAGGCCTCAGATACGCAGTATTTT.

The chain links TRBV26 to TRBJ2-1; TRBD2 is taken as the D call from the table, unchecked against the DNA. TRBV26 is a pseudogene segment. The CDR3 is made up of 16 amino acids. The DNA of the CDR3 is TGTGCCAGCAGTTACTCCGAGCGGGGGGGCATAGATGAGCAGTTCTTC. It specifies CASSYSERGGIDEQFF.